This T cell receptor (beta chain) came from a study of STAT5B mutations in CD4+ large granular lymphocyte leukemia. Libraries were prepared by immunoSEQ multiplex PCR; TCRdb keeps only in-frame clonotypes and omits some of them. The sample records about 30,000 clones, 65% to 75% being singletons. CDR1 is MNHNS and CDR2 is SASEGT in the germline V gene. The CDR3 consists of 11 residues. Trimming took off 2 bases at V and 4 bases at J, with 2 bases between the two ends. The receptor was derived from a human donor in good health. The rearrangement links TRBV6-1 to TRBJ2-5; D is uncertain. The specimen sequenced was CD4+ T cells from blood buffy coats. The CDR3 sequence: CASSERETQYF. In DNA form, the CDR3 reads TGTGCCAGCAGTGAAAGAGAGACCCAGTACTTC.